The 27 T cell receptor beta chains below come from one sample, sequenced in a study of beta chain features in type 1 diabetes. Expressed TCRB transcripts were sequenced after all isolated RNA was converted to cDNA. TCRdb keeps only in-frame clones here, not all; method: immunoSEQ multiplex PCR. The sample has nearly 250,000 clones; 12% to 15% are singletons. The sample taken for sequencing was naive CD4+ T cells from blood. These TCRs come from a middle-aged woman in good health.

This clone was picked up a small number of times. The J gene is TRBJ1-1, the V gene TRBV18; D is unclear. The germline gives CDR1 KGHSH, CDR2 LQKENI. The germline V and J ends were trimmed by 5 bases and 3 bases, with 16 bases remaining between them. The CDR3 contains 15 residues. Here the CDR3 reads CASSYESLKYTEAFF. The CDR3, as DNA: TGTGCCAGCTCATACGAGTCCCTCAAGTACACTGAAGCTTTCTTT.

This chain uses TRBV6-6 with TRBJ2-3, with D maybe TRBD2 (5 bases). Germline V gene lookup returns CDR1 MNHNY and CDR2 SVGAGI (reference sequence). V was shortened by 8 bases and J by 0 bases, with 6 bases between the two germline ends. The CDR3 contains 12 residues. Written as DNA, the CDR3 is TGTGCCAGCGGGGAGAGCACAGATACGCAGTATTTT. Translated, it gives CASGESTDTQYF.

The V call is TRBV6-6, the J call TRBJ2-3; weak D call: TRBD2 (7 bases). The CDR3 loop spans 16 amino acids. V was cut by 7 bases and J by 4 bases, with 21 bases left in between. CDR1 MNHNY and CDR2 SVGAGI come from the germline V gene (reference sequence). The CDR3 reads CASKRGGGAGSDTQYF. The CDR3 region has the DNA TGTGCCAGCAAGCGGGGAGGGGGTGCGGGATCAGATACGCAGTATTTT.

The CDR3 region is CASSLRVQADPGELFF. The CDR3 DNA is TGTGCCAGCTCCCTTCGGGTACAGGCGGATCCCGGGGAGCTGTTTTTT. The rearrangement uses TRBV18 and TRBJ2-2; weak D call: TRBD1 (5 bases). Trimming took off 6 bases at V and 6 bases at J, with 20 bases between the two ends. Germline CDR1 reads KGHSH; CDR2 reads LQKENI. The CDR3 runs to 16 residues.

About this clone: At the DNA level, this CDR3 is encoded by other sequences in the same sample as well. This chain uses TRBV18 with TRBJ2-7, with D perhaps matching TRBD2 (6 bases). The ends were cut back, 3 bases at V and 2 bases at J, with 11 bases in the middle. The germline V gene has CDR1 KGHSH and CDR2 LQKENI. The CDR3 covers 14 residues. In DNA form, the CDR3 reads TGTGCCAGCTCACCTCCGGGACTTGCCTACGAGCAGTACTTC. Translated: CASSPPGLAYEQYF.

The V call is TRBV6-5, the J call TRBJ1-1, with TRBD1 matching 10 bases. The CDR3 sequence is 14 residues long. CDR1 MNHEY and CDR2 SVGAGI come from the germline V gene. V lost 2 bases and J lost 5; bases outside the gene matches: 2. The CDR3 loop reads CASSYGTGVTEAFF. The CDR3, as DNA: TGTGCCAGCAGTTACGGGACAGGGGTTACTGAAGCTTTCTTT.

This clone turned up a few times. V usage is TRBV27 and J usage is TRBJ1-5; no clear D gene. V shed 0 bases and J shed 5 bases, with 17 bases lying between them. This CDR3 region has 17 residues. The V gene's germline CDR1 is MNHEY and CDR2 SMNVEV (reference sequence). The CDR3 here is CASSLSPLGKVDQPQHF. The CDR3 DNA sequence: TGTGCCAGCAGTTTATCGCCCCTGGGCAAAGTCGATCAGCCCCAGCATTTT.

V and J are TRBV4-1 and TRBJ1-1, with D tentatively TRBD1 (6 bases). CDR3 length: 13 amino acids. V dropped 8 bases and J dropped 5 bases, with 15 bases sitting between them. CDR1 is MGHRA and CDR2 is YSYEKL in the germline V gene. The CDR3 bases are TGCGCCAGCGGACCGACAGGAAAAACTGAAGCTTTCTTT. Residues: CASGPTGKTEAFF.

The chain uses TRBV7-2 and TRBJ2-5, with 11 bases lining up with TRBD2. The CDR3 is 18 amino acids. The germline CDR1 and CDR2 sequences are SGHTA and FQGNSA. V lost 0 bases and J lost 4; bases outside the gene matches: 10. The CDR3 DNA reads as TGTGCCAGCAGCTTAGCCCTAGCGGGGGGAGTATTTCCAGAGACCCAGTACTTC. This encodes CASSLALAGGVFPETQYF. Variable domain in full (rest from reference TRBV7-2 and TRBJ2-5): GAGVSQSPSNKVTEKGKDVELRCDPISGHTALYWYRQSLGQGLEFLIYFQGNSAPDKSGLPSDRFSAERTGGSVSTLTIQRTQQEDSAVYLCASSLALAGGVFPETQYFGPGTRLLVL.

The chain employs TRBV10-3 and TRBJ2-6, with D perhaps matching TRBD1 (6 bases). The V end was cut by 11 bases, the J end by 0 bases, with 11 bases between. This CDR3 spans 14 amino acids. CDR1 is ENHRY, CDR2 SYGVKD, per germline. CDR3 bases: TGTGCCTCTTCGGACAGCTCTGGGGCCAACGTCCTGACTTTC. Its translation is CASSDSSGANVLTF.

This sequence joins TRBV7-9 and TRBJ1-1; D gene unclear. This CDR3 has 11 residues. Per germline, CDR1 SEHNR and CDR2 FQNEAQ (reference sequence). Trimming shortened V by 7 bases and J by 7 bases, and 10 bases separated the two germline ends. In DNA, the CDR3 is TGTGCCAGCACCCTATCGAATGAAGCTTTCTTT. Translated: CASTLSNEAFF.

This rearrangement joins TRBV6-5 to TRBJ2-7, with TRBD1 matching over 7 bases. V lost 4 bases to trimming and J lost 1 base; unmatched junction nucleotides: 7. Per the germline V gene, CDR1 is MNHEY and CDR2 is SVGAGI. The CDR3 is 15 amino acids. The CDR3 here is CASSSTGTGSYEQYF. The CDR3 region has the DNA TGTGCCAGCAGTTCGACAGGGACGGGATCCTACGAGCAGTACTTC.

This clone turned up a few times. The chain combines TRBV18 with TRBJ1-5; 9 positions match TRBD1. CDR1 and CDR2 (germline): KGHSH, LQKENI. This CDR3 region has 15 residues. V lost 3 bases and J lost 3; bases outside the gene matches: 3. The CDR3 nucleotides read TGTGCCAGCTCACCCGGGACAGGGCACAATCAGCCCCAGCATTTT. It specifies CASSPGTGHNQPQHF.

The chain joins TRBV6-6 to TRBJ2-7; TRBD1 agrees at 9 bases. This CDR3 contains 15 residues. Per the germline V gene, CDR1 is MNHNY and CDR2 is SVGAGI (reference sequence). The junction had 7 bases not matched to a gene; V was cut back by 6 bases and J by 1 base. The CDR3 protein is CASRQGQGVSYEQYF. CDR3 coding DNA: TGTGCCAGCAGACAGGGACAGGGAGTGTCCTACGAGCAGTACTTC.

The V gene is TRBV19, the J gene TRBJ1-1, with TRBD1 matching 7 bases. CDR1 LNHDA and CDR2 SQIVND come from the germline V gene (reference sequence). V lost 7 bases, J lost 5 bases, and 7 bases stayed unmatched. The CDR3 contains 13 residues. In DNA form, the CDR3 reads TGTGCCAGTAACAGGGGTATTAGGACTGAAGCTTTCTTT. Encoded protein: CASNRGIRTEAFF.

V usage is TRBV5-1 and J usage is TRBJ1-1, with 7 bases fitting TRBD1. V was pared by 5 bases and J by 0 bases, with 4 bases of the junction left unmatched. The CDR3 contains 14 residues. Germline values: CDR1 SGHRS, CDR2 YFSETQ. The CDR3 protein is CASRNTGVNTEAFF. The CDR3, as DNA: TGCGCCAGCAGGAATACAGGGGTGAACACTGAAGCTTTCTTT.

CDR3 sequence reads: CASSVISGANVLTF. CDR3 in DNA: TGTGCCAGCAGTGTTATCTCTGGGGCCAACGTCCTGACTTTC. V gene TRBV6-1 combines with J gene TRBJ2-6; D gene ambiguous. From germline, CDR1 is MNHNS and CDR2 SASEGT. With 4 bases removed from V and 0 bases from J, the gap between germline ends came to 4 bases. This CDR3 comprises 14 residues.

CDR3 coding DNA: TGTGCCAGCTCACCGGTGGAGGGAAGCTCTGGCTACACCTTC. It encodes CASSPVEGSSGYTF. The chain uses TRBV18 and TRBJ1-2; D not resolved. The CDR3 has 14 amino acids. CDR1 and CDR2 from the germline V gene are KGHSH and LQKENI. Trimming took off 3 bases at V and 7 bases at J, with 15 bases between the two ends.

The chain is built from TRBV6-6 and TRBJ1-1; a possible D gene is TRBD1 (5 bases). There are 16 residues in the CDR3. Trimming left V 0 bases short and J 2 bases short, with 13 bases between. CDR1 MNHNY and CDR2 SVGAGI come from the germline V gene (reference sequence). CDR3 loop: CASSYSGGRGNTEAFF. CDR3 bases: TGTGCCAGCAGTTACTCTGGCGGGAGGGGTAACACTGAAGCTTTCTTT.

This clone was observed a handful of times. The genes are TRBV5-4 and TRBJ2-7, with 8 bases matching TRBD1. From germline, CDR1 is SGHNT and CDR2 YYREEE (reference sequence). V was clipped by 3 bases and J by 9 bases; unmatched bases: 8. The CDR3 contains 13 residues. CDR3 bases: TGTGCCAGCAGCTCTGGGACAGGAGCGGCGCAGTACTTC. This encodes CASSSGTGAAQYF.

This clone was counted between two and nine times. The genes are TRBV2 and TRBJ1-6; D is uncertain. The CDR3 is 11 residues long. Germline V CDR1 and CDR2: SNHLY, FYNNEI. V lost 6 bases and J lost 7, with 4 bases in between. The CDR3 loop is CASRSNSPLHF. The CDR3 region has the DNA TGTGCCAGCAGGTCGAATTCACCCCTCCACTTT.

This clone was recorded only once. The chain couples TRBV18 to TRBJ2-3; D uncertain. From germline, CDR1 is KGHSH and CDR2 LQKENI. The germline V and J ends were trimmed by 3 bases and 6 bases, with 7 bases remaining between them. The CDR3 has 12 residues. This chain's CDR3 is CASSPLRDTQYF. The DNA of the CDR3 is TGTGCCAGCTCACCCTTGAGGGATACGCAGTATTTT.

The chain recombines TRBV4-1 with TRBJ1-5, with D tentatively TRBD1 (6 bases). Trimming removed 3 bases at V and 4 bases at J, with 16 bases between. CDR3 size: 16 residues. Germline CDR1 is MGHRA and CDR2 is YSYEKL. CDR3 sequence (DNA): TGCGCCAGCAGCCACTCAGGACAGATTCTTAATCAGCCCCAGCATTTT. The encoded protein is CASSHSGQILNQPQHF.

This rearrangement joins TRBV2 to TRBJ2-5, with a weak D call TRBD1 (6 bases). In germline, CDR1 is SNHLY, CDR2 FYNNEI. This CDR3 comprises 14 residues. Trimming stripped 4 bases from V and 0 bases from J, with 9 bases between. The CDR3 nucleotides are TGTGCCAGCAGTGTAGGACAGTACCAAGAGACCCAGTACTTC. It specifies CASSVGQYQETQYF.

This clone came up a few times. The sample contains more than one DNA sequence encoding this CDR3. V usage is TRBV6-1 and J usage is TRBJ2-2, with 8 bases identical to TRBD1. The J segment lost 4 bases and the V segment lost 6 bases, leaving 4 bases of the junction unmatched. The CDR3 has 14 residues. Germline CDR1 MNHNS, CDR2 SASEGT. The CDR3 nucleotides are TGTGCCAGCAGGGTAACAGGGGGCACCGGGGAGCTGTTTTTT. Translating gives CASRVTGGTGELFF.

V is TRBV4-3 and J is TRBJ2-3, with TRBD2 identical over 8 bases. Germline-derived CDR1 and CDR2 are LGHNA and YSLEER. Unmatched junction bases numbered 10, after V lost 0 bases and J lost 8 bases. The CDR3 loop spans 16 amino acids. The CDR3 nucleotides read TGCGCCAGCAGCCAAGACCAAGCGGGGGCTCGGCGTACGCAGTATTTT. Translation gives CASSQDQAGARRTQYF.

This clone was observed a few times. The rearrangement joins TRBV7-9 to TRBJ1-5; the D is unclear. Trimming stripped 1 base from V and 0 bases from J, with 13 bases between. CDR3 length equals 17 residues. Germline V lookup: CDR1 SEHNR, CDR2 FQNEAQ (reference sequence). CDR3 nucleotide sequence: TGTGCCAGCAGCTTAGGGCTGGGAGCCCTTAGCAATCAGCCCCAGCATTTT. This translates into CASSLGLGALSNQPQHF. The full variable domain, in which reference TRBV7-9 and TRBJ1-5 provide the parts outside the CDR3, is DTGVSQNPRHKITKRGQNVTFRCDPISEHNRLYWYRQTLGQGPEFLTYFQNEAQLEKSRLLSDRFSAERPKGSFSTLEIQRTEQGDSAMYLCASSLGLGALSNQPQHFGDGTRLSIL.